The 30 T cell receptor beta chains below were found in one sample sequenced in a study of T cells in Graves' hyperthyroidism and ophthalmopathy. Researchers took RNA transcripts and amplified the TCR beta CDR3 regions from them. Using the HTBI primer set, a first-round RT-PCR was run on the TCR CDR3. Each CDR3 protein gets one entry after TCRdb re-called the multiplex PCR reads with MiXCR. The table has a few hundred thousand distinct CDR3 sequences, roughly 15% seen once. Sequences were obtained from blood. Receptor source: a woman aged 40 to 50 with Graves' ophthalmopathy.

The chain employs TRBV6-1 and TRBJ2-5; 14 bases agree with TRBD2. This CDR3 contains 19 residues. Germline assignment: CDR1 MNHNS and CDR2 SASEGT. Trimming at V came to 5 bases and at J to 7 bases, leaving 18 bases not matched to a gene. The CDR3 loop is CASSPGLAGGQAGIGTQYF. DNA for the CDR3: TGTGCCAGCAGTCCCGGACTAGCGGGGGGCCAAGCGGGGATCGGGACCCAGTACTTC.

The chain combines TRBV6-2 or TRBV6-3 with TRBJ1-4; D unresolved. The CDR3 length is 14 residues. Deletions cut 2 bases from V and 8 bases from J, with 12 bases between. The germline CDR1 and CDR2 sequences are MNHEY and SVGEGT. The CDR3: CASSYDEGSEKLFF. Written as DNA, the CDR3 is TGTGCCAGCAGTTACGACGAAGGGTCCGAAAAACTGTTTTTT.

This clonotype showed up many times. The chain employs TRBV20-1 and TRBJ2-2; TRBD2 matches at 8 bases. The CDR3 has 16 residues. CDR1 and CDR2 (germline): DFQATT, SNEGSKA (reference sequence). V lost 4 bases, J lost 3 bases, and 10 bases stayed unmatched. CDR3 in amino acids: CSAKPNSGAYTGELFF. The CDR3 region has the DNA TGCAGTGCTAAACCAAATAGCGGGGCTTACACCGGGGAGCTGTTTTTT.

In its sample, this clonotype was seen many times. The chain joins TRBV30 to TRBJ1-1, with D possibly matching TRBD1 (5 bases). V was clipped by 0 bases and J by 2 bases, with 7 bases between them. The CDR3 is 13 residues long. Per the germline V gene, CDR1 is GTSNPN and CDR2 is SVGIG (reference sequence). The CDR3 sequence is CAWSVGANTEAFF. For the CDR3, the DNA is TGTGCCTGGAGTGTAGGGGCTAACACTGAAGCTTTCTTT. Drawing the rest from reference TRBV30 and TRBJ1-1, the complete variable domain is SQTIHQWPATLVQPVGSPLSLECTVEGTSNPNLYWYRQAAGRGLQLLFYSVGIGQISSEVPQNLSASRPQDRQFILSSKKLLLSDSGFYLCAWSVGANTEAFFGQGTRLTVV.

This clonotype was observed at least ten times. V gene TRBV7-3 combines with J gene TRBJ1-6, with D possibly being TRBD1 (5 bases). The V end lost 4 bases, the J end lost 6 bases, and 7 bases lay between the germline ends. The CDR3 consists of 13 residues. Germline assignment: CDR1 SGHTA and CDR2 FQGTGA. CDR3 sequence: CASSSGGNSPLHF. CDR3 nucleotides: TGTGCCAGCAGCTCGGGGGGTAATTCACCCCTCCACTTT.

There are a few counts of this clonotype. This sequence joins TRBV28 and TRBJ2-1; no definite D call. V was cut by 4 bases and J by 5 bases, with 15 bases left in between. The germline V gene has CDR1 MDHEN and CDR2 SYDVKM. The CDR3 runs 15 residues. This CDR3 is CASSYPTQTDNEQFF. The CDR3, as DNA: TGTGCCAGCAGTTACCCCACACAAACGGACAATGAGCAGTTCTTC.

The chain couples TRBV6-1 to TRBJ1-2, with 8 bases matching TRBD1. The CDR3 sequence is 15 residues long. The V and J ends lost 7 bases and 4 bases, in that order; junction bases with no gene match: 11. Germline lookup yields CDR1 MNHNS and CDR2 SASEGT. Here the CDR3 reads CASTGQGKQSYGYTF. The DNA for the CDR3 is TGTGCCAGCACCGGACAGGGTAAACAATCCTATGGCTACACCTTC.

This clonotype appeared many times. The chain uses TRBV7-9 and TRBJ1-2, with a weak D call TRBD1 (6 bases). The CDR3 runs 15 residues. Germline V gene lookup returns CDR1 SEHNR and CDR2 FQNEAQ (reference sequence). V was pared by 1 base and J by 5 bases, with 14 bases between. Here the CDR3 reads CASSLGGQGLYGYTF. The CDR3 DNA sequence: TGTGCCAGCAGCTTAGGGGGCCAGGGGTTGTATGGCTACACCTTC.

This clonotype occurred many times. The rearrangement links TRBV6-2 or TRBV6-3 to TRBJ2-3; D may be TRBD1 or TRBD2 (5 bases each). CDR1 and CDR2 (germline): MNHEY, SVGEGT. The CDR3 covers 17 residues. V lost 2 bases to trimming and J lost 0 bases, with 15 bases between them. The CDR3 DNA is TGTGCCAGCAGTTACCCGCTGGGACGCACTAGCACAGATACGCAGTATTTT. Encoded protein: CASSYPLGRTSTDTQYF.

This clonotype was detected ten times or more. The chain has TRBV5-1 and TRBJ1-4; D is possibly TRBD1 (5 bases). This CDR3 contains 14 residues. V was cut by 4 bases and J by 6 bases, with 13 bases left in between. Germline CDR1 and CDR2: SGHRS and YFSETQ. The CDR3 bases are TGCGCCAGCAGCAGAGGGGCAGGTGATGAAAAACTGTTTTTT. Its translation: CASSRGAGDEKLFF.

The J gene is TRBJ1-2, the V gene TRBV28; unclear D gene. Per the germline V gene, CDR1 is MDHEN and CDR2 is SYDVKM. This CDR3 region has 13 residues. Trimming took 1 base from V and 2 from J, leaving 5 bases between them. The CDR3 sequence: CASSLYGNYGYTF. The CDR3 coding sequence is TGTGCCAGCAGTTTATACGGGAACTATGGCTACACCTTC.

Details on this clonotype: A much larger clone differs from this one at a single base, so this may be a read error. This chain links TRBV6-1 with TRBJ1-1, with a possible D match to TRBD1 (5 bases). The CDR3 contains 14 residues. The ends were cut back, 6 bases at V and 5 bases at J, with 16 bases in the middle. Germline assignment: CDR1 MNHNS and CDR2 SASEGT. The CDR3 protein is CASSHGDSGTEAFF. DNA of the CDR3: TGTGCCAGCAGCCACGGGGACTCGGGAACTGAAGCTTTCTTT.

Many counts were recorded for this clonotype. The chain is built from TRBV28 and TRBJ2-3; D perhaps matches TRBD2 (6 bases). The V end lost 5 bases, the J end lost 4 bases, and 19 bases lay between the germline ends. The CDR3 runs to 16 residues. Germline assignment: CDR1 MDHEN and CDR2 SYDVKM. CDR3 protein: CASSPPGLHESDTQYF. CDR3 DNA: TGTGCCAGCAGTCCCCCGGGACTGCATGAATCAGATACGCAGTATTTT.

This chain uses TRBV10-3 with TRBJ1-1; D perhaps matches TRBD1 (5 bases). Per germline, CDR1 ENHRY and CDR2 SYGVKD. The CDR3 sequence is 16 residues long. Trimming took off 6 bases at V and 0 bases at J, with 17 bases between the two ends. The CDR3, as DNA: TGTGCCATCAGCCCTGGAGGAAAGGGGTTGAACACTGAAGCTTTCTTT. Amino acids: CAISPGGKGLNTEAFF.

This clonotype was observed many times. The chain recombines TRBV28 with TRBJ2-3; 9 nucleotides match TRBD2. The CDR3 extends over 18 amino acids. Germline V CDR1 and CDR2: MDHEN, SYDVKM. Trimming took 7 bases from V and 2 from J; bases not matched to a gene: 16. This chain's CDR3 is CASTPGVAGESPTDTQYF. The CDR3 DNA follows: TGTGCCAGCACCCCGGGGGTAGCGGGAGAGAGTCCCACAGATACGCAGTATTTT.

Points on this clonotype: A clone one base away is much larger, so this may be a read error. J is TRBJ1-2 and V is TRBV18; weak D call: TRBD1 (6 bases). This CDR3 region has 14 residues. Germline CDR1 reads KGHSH; CDR2 reads LQKENI. CDR3: CASSPGGGHYGYAF. The CDR3 DNA sequence: TGTGCCAGCTCACCAGGGGGCGGACACTATGGCTACGCCTTC.

This clonotype is a singleton in its sample. The gene calls are TRBV6-5 and TRBJ1-1, with unresolved D. Germline values: CDR1 MNHEY, CDR2 SVGAGI. The CDR3 spans 14 residues. V was shortened by 0 bases and J by 3 bases, with 8 bases between the two germline ends. In DNA, the CDR3 is TGTGCCAGCAGTTACTCGATCGGGGACACTGAAGCTTTCTTT. This encodes CASSYSIGDTEAFF.

V and J are TRBV27 and TRBJ1-6; 7 bases fit TRBD1. Germline values: CDR1 MNHEY, CDR2 SMNVEV (reference sequence). The CDR3 runs 14 residues. V trimming: 6 bases; J trimming: 10 bases; junction bases outside the gene matches: 9. For the CDR3, the DNA is TGTGCCAGCAGGCGACAGGGCGAGTACTCACCCCTCCACTTT. Residues: CASRRQGEYSPLHF.

The J gene is TRBJ1-6, the V gene TRBV9; D possibly corresponds to TRBD1 (6 bases). V lost 3 bases and J lost 6, with 10 bases in between. Germline CDR1 is SGDLS and CDR2 is YYNGEE. The CDR3 length is 14 residues. CDR3 nucleotides: TGTGCCAGCAGCGCAGGGGATGCTAATTCACCCCTCCACTTT. Encoded protein: CASSAGDANSPLHF.

The rearrangement joins TRBV4-1 to TRBJ2-7; no reliable D call. V lost 0 bases, J lost 0 bases, and 6 bases lay in between. This CDR3 has 14 residues. Germline lookup yields CDR1 MGHRA and CDR2 YSYEKL. The CDR3 loop reads CASSQESNSYEQYF. The CDR3 bases are TGCGCCAGCAGCCAAGAGTCAAACTCCTACGAGCAGTACTTC.

The V and J genes are TRBV6-2 or TRBV6-3 and TRBJ2-3, with 7 bases that match TRBD2. This CDR3 region has 14 residues. V shed 6 bases and J 2 bases; nucleotides not matched to a gene: 5. CDR1 is MNHEY and CDR2 is SVGEGT in the germline V gene. The CDR3 region is CASSPLANTDTQYF. For the CDR3, the DNA is TGTGCCAGCAGCCCACTAGCGAACACAGATACGCAGTATTTT.

This clonotype was counted ten times or more. The chain couples TRBV5-1 to TRBJ2-7; 7 bases align to TRBD2. CDR1 SGHRS and CDR2 YFSETQ come from the germline V gene. The CDR3 loop spans 14 amino acids. J lost 5 bases, V lost 0 bases, and 5 bases had no gene match. CDR3 sequence reads: CASSLVPGGDEQYF. The CDR3 DNA reads TGCGCCAGCAGCTTGGTTCCGGGAGGAGACGAGCAGTACTTC.

This clonotype was observed many times. The chain recombines TRBV29-1 with TRBJ2-1; tentative D call: TRBD2 (5 bases). Trimming took 4 bases from V and 0 from J, leaving 13 bases between them. The CDR3 has 15 amino acids. The germline V gene has CDR1 SQVTM and CDR2 ANQGSEA. For the CDR3, the DNA is TGCAGCGTTGCGGTTGGAAGCGGCTCCTACAATGAGCAGTTCTTC. Its protein product is CSVAVGSGSYNEQFF.

This clonotype was detected many times. The chain couples TRBV7-9 to TRBJ2-5; D remains unclear. Per the germline V gene, CDR1 is SEHNR and CDR2 is FQNEAQ (reference sequence). The CDR3 extends over 13 amino acids. The V gene lost 4 bases and the J gene lost 4 bases, with 10 bases spanning the gap. In DNA form, the CDR3 reads TGTGCCAGCAGCTCGTCGGGCTTAGAGACCCAGTACTTC. As protein: CASSSSGLETQYF.

Only one count was recorded for this clonotype. The V and J genes are TRBV7-3 and TRBJ2-1; TRBD2 agrees at 7 bases. Germline CDR1 and CDR2: SGHTA and FQGTGA. With V trimmed by 5 bases and J by 2 bases, 6 bases remained unmatched. The CDR3 runs to 15 residues. DNA for the CDR3: TGTGCCAGCAGCCAGTCCGGGACTACCTACAATGAGCAGTTCTTC. It yields the protein CASSQSGTTYNEQFF.

This clonotype was observed at least ten times. The chain uses TRBV18 and TRBJ2-7, with D maybe TRBD1 (6 bases). This CDR3 has 14 amino acids. Deletions cut 5 bases from V and 0 bases from J, with 11 bases between. Per germline, CDR1 KGHSH and CDR2 LQKENI. The CDR3 nucleotides read TGTGCCAGCTCATTGGACAGCAGCTCCTACGAGCAGTACTTC. Protein product: CASSLDSSSYEQYF.

This clonotype was seen repeatedly, ten times or more. The J gene is TRBJ2-2, the V gene TRBV12-3 or TRBV12-4, with a possible D match to TRBD2 (5 bases). The CDR3 consists of 14 residues. Trimming shortened V by 1 base and J by 6 bases, and 9 bases separated the two germline ends. CDR3 bases: TGTGCCAGCAGTTTAGGGGGTAGCGCCGGGGAGCTGTTTTTT. As protein: CASSLGGSAGELFF.

This clonotype showed up many times. The CDR3, as DNA: TGTGCCAGCAGTACCCCGACAGGTTATAGCAATCAGCCCCAGCATTTT. Protein: CASSTPTGYSNQPQHF. The chain joins TRBV28 to TRBJ1-5; a possible D gene is TRBD1 (6 bases). Trimming removed 5 bases from V and 0 bases from J, with 14 bases in between. Germline CDR1 is MDHEN and CDR2 is SYDVKM. This CDR3 has 16 residues.

The CDR3 protein is CSARGPLGQGYNEQFF. The CDR3 DNA follows: TGCAGTGCTAGAGGCCCACTCGGACAGGGGTACAATGAGCAGTTCTTC. The chain uses TRBV20-1 and TRBJ2-1; 9 bases align to TRBD1. Looked up from germline, CDR1 is DFQATT and CDR2 is SNEGSKA (reference sequence). This CDR3 region has 16 residues. V lost 1 base to trimming and J lost 4 bases; unmatched junction nucleotides: 8.

This clonotype was seen only a few times. The chain combines TRBV2 with TRBJ2-3; D is uncertain. Per the germline V gene, CDR1 is SNHLY and CDR2 is FYNNEI. The V end was cut by 3 bases, the J end by 2 bases, with 6 bases between. CDR3 length: 13 residues. The CDR3 DNA reads as TGTGCCAGCAGTGAGTACTCCACAGATACGCAGTATTTT. Amino acid sequence: CASSEYSTDTQYF. Variable domain in full (rest from reference TRBV2 and TRBJ2-3): EPEVTQTPSHQVTQMGQEVILRCVPISNHLYFYWYRQILGQKVEFLVSFYNNEISEKSEIFDDQFSVERPDGSNFTLKIRSTKLEDSAMYFCASSEYSTDTQYFGPGTRLTVL.